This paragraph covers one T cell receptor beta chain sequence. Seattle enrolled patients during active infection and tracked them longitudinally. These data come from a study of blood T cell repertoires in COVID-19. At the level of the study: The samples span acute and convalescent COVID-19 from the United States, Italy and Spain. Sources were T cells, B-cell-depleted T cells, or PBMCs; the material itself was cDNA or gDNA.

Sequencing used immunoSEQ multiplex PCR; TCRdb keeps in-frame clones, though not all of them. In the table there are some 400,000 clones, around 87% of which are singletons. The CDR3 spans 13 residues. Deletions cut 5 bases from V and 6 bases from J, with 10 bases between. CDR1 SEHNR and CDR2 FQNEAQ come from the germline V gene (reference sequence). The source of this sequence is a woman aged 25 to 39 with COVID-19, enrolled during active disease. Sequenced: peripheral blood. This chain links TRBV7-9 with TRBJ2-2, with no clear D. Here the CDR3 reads CASSPYPSGELFF. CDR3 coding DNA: TGTGCCAGCAGCCCCTACCCCTCCGGGGAGCTGTTTTTT.